Below are 24 T cell receptor beta chains sequenced from a single sample in a study of blood T cell repertoires in COVID-19. Assay used: immunoSEQ multiplex PCR; TCRdb lists only in-frame clones, some missing. In the table there are 200,000 or so clones, about four fifths of which are singletons. Sequencing used PBMCs or T cells enriched from blood (not recorded which). The receptors stem from a middle-aged man who had recovered from COVID-19.

The chain uses TRBV27 and TRBJ2-7, with 10 bases lining up with TRBD1. V gave up 9 bases and J gave up 2 bases; unmatched junction bases: 7. CDR3 length: 14 residues. CDR1 is MNHEY, CDR2 SMNVEV, per germline (reference sequence). For the CDR3, the DNA is TGTGCCAGTAGTACGGACAGGGGGGCCTACGAGCAGTACTTC. Amino acid sequence: CASSTDRGAYEQYF.

This rearrangement joins TRBV6-5 to TRBJ1-1; D perhaps matches TRBD1 (6 bases). The V end lost 0 bases, the J end lost 5 bases, and 16 bases lay between the germline ends. This CDR3 contains 16 residues. From germline, CDR1 is MNHEY and CDR2 SVGAGI. The CDR3: CASSYSPGGGGTEAFF. CDR3 bases: TGTGCCAGCAGTTACTCCCCCGGGGGGGGCGGGACTGAAGCTTTCTTT.

As for this clone: Other DNA sequences within the sample encode an identical CDR3. The gene calls are TRBV6-1 and TRBJ2-2; 13 nucleotides match TRBD2. V gave up 4 bases and J gave up 1 base; unmatched junction bases: 0. CDR1 and CDR2 from the germline V gene are MNHNS and SASEGT. The CDR3 sequence is 16 residues long. This CDR3 is CASSGLAGGNTGELFF. CDR3 DNA: TGTGCCAGCAGTGGACTAGCGGGGGGGAACACCGGGGAGCTGTTTTTT.

The CDR3 sequence: CSVERSGASDTQYF. DNA of the CDR3: TGCAGCGTTGAACGGAGCGGGGCCTCAGATACGCAGTATTTT. J is TRBJ2-3 and V is TRBV29-1; the match to TRBD2 covers 7 bases. The V gene end was trimmed by 2 bases and the J gene end by 4 bases; junction bases not matched to a gene: 6. CDR1 is SQVTM, CDR2 ANQGSEA, per germline. The CDR3 loop spans 14 amino acids.

J is TRBJ1-2 and V is TRBV5-1, with a tentative D call TRBD1 (6 bases). The CDR3 contains 16 residues. V gave up 5 bases and J gave up 1 base, with 18 bases separating them. CDR1 SGHRS and CDR2 YFSETQ come from the germline V gene. The CDR3 sequence is CASRTGTMIFNYGYTF. The CDR3 DNA is TGCGCCAGCAGAACCGGGACAATGATATTTAACTATGGCTACACCTTC.

The rearrangement joins TRBV7-9 to TRBJ1-3, with 8 nucleotides matching TRBD1. CDR1 SEHNR and CDR2 FQNEAQ come from the germline V gene (reference sequence). The CDR3 runs 17 residues. Unmatched junction bases numbered 8, after V lost 4 bases and J lost 0 bases. The CDR3 loop reads CASSSETGALSGNTIYF. The CDR3 DNA sequence: TGTGCCAGCAGCTCAGAGACAGGGGCTCTCTCTGGAAACACCATATATTTT.

The chain links TRBV11-2 to TRBJ1-1, with TRBD1 as a possible D gene (6 bases). V lost 5 bases to trimming and J lost 3 bases, with 16 bases between them. The CDR3 consists of 15 residues. Germline assignment: CDR1 SGHAT and CDR2 FQNNGV. CDR3 sequence reads: CASSPGTTAYTEAFF. DNA for the CDR3: TGTGCCAGCAGCCCCGGGACAACGGCTTACACTGAAGCTTTCTTT. Filled out from reference TRBV11-2 and TRBJ1-1, the complete variable domain reads EAGVAQSPRYKIIEKRQSVAFWCNPISGHATLYWYQQILGQGPKLLIQFQNNGVVDDSQLPKDRFSAERLKGVDSTLKIQPAKLEDSAVYLCASSPGTTAYTEAFFGQGTRLTVV.

Points on this clone: The same CDR3 arises from other DNA sequences in this sample as well. CDR3 residues: CASSQEETQYF. The CDR3 bases are TGTGCCAGCTCCCAAGAGGAGACCCAGTACTTC. The chain has TRBV18 and TRBJ2-5; D unclear. The CDR3 has 11 amino acids. The germline V gene has CDR1 KGHSH and CDR2 LQKENI. V lost 6 bases and J lost 5, with 7 bases in between.

This clone was detected only once. The gene calls are TRBV30 and TRBJ1-4, with D maybe TRBD1 (5 bases). Trimming shortened V by 4 bases and J by 5 bases, and 14 bases separated the two germline ends. The germline V gene encodes CDR1 GTSNPN and CDR2 SVGIG (reference sequence). This CDR3 has 14 amino acids. The CDR3 nucleotides read TGTGCCTGGAAAGCGTGGGGGGAGAATGAAAAACTGTTTTTT. It specifies CAWKAWGENEKLFF.

This clone was seen only a few times. This rearrangement joins TRBV10-1 to TRBJ1-2, with a tentative D call TRBD1 (6 bases). The CDR3 is made up of 13 amino acids. Germline CDR1 and CDR2: WNHNN and SYGVQD (reference sequence). V was clipped by 4 bases and J by 5 bases, with 11 bases between them. CDR3 in amino acids: CASSGQDPYGYTF. CDR3 coding DNA: TGCGCCAGCAGTGGACAGGATCCTTATGGCTACACCTTC.

The chain employs TRBV2 and TRBJ2-5; D might be TRBD2 (5 bases). With 7 bases removed from V and 2 bases from J, the gap between germline ends came to 11 bases. The CDR3 consists of 13 residues. Germline-derived CDR1 and CDR2 are SNHLY and FYNNEI. This chain's CDR3 is CASNYGGQETQYF. The CDR3 bases are TGTGCCAGCAATTATGGCGGGCAAGAGACCCAGTACTTC.

The V and J genes are TRBV28 and TRBJ1-5; tentative D call: TRBD1 (5 bases). Germline V gives CDR1 MDHEN, CDR2 SYDVKM. Trimming pared 5 bases from V and 0 bases from J, leaving 17 bases between. The CDR3 is 17 amino acids. This chain's CDR3 is CASSRRLQGFSNQPQHF. Here the CDR3 DNA reads TGTGCCAGCAGTCGGAGACTCCAGGGCTTTAGCAATCAGCCCCAGCATTTT.

This clone was recorded a few times. The V gene is TRBV10-3, the J gene TRBJ1-4; unclear D gene. The CDR3 runs to 15 residues. The ends were cut back, 0 bases at V and 8 bases at J, with 13 bases in the middle. The V gene's germline CDR1 is ENHRY and CDR2 SYGVKD. CDR3 in amino acids: CAISESTDGREKLFF. CDR3 in DNA: TGTGCCATCAGTGAGTCGACGGACGGGAGGGAAAAACTGTTTTTT.

This chain joins TRBV9 and TRBJ2-1; D is ambiguous. Germline assignment: CDR1 SGDLS and CDR2 YYNGEE. V lost 7 bases and J lost 2, with 10 bases in between. The length of the CDR3 is 13 residues. CDR3 protein: CASGKEPYNEQFF. DNA for the CDR3: TGTGCCAGCGGCAAGGAGCCCTACAATGAGCAGTTCTTC.

The chain uses TRBV7-2 and TRBJ1-5; tentatively, D is TRBD1 (6 bases). Germline V gives CDR1 SGHTA, CDR2 FQGNSA. The V gene lost 5 bases and the J gene lost 5 bases, with 13 bases spanning the gap. The CDR3 spans 14 residues. Written as DNA, the CDR3 is TGTGCCAGCAGCCAATCGGGGGGGCATCAGCCCCAGCATTTT. Translating gives CASSQSGGHQPQHF. Combining the CDR3 with reference TRBV7-2 and TRBJ1-5 gives the whole variable domain GAGVSQSPSNKVTEKGKDVELRCDPISGHTALYWYRQSLGQGLEFLIYFQGNSAPDKSGLPSDRFSAERTGGSVSTLTIQRTQQEDSAVYLCASSQSGGHQPQHFGDGTRLSIL.

The chain has TRBV28 and TRBJ1-4; 7 positions match TRBD1. In germline, CDR1 is MDHEN, CDR2 SYDVKM. This CDR3 is built from 14 residues. The V segment lost 6 bases and the J segment 8 bases; nucleotides outside the gene matches: 9. The CDR3 loop reads CASRTGAGGEKLFF. The CDR3 bases are TGTGCCAGCAGAACGGGGGCAGGGGGGGAAAAACTGTTTTTT.

To note about this clone: The same CDR3 also results from other DNA sequences found in this sample. This rearrangement joins TRBV28 to TRBJ1-1; no firm D call. The CDR3 has 11 residues. With 8 bases removed from V and 1 base from J, the gap between germline ends came to 5 bases. Germline V gene data show CDR1 as MDHEN and CDR2 as SYDVKM. The CDR3 protein is CASYSNTEAFF. The DNA of the CDR3 is TGTGCCAGCTATTCGAACACTGAAGCTTTCTTT. The variable domain in full, completed from reference TRBV28 and TRBJ1-1, reads DVKVTQSSRYLVKRTGEKVFLECVQDMDHENMFWYRQDPGLGLRLIYFSYDVKMKEKGDIPEGYSVSREKKERFSLILESASTNQTSMYLCASYSNTEAFFGQGTRLTVV.

The rearrangement joins TRBV29-1 to TRBJ1-2; D is unresolved. Germline CDR1 and CDR2: SQVTM and ANQGSEA. This CDR3 region has 14 residues. Between the trimmed V and J ends, which lost 0 bases and 3 bases, there was a span of 11 bases. The CDR3 nucleotides read TGCAGCGTTGAAGAGAATCCGGGGTACTATGGCTACACCTTC. Its protein is CSVEENPGYYGYTF.

The chain combines TRBV2 with TRBJ1-2, with D hard to call. Trimming stripped 4 bases from V and 5 bases from J, with 5 bases between. The CDR3 contains 11 residues. Germline CDR1 reads SNHLY; CDR2 reads FYNNEI. Written as DNA, the CDR3 is TGTGCCAGCAGTGTTCGGTATGGCTACACCTTC. Its translation is CASSVRYGYTF. Drawing the rest from reference TRBV2 and TRBJ1-2, the complete variable domain is EPEVTQTPSHQVTQMGQEVILRCVPISNHLYFYWYRQILGQKVEFLVSFYNNEISEKSEIFDDQFSVERPDGSNFTLKIRSTKLEDSAMYFCASSVRYGYTFGSGTRLTVV.

The chain recombines TRBV7-8 with TRBJ1-1; the match to TRBD1 covers 9 bases. Germline V gives CDR1 SGHVS, CDR2 FQNEAQ. The CDR3 has 16 amino acids. V shed 2 bases, J shed 0 bases, and the junction held 4 bases outside the gene matches. DNA for the CDR3: TGTGCCAGCAGCTTATACAGGGGGCTGCTGAACACTGAAGCTTTCTTT. Protein sequence: CASSLYRGLLNTEAFF.

The chain couples TRBV2 to TRBJ2-7; 8 nucleotides agree with TRBD1. The CDR3 length is 14 residues. V gave up 3 bases and J gave up 6 bases; unmatched junction bases: 7. The germline gives CDR1 SNHLY, CDR2 FYNNEI. CDR3 DNA sequence: TGTGCCAGCAGTGAGAGGACAGGGAAAAGCGAGCAGTACTTC. As protein: CASSERTGKSEQYF.

The rearrangement links TRBV3-1 (or the pseudogene TRBV3-2) to TRBJ2-3, with 9 bases fitting TRBD2. The germline CDR1 and CDR2 sequences are LGHDT and YNNKEL (reference sequence). With V trimmed by 4 bases and J by 3 bases, 8 bases remained unmatched. The CDR3 runs to 16 residues. The CDR3 DNA sequence: TGTGCCAGCAGCCTCTACGCGGGGGGGCTGACAGATACGCAGTATTTT. It specifies CASSLYAGGLTDTQYF.

V usage is TRBV5-1 and J usage is TRBJ1-1, with D maybe TRBD1 (6 bases). CDR1 and CDR2 from the germline V gene are SGHRS and YFSETQ. This CDR3 has 15 residues. Trimming removed 4 bases from V and 6 bases from J, with 19 bases in between. The CDR3 here is CASSQVGGRGPEAFF. CDR3 sequence (DNA): TGCGCCAGCAGCCAGGTCGGAGGCAGGGGCCCTGAAGCTTTCTTT.

The chain combines TRBV5-1 with TRBJ1-2; 9 nucleotides line up with TRBD1. Germline V gene data show CDR1 as SGHRS and CDR2 as YFSETQ. Trimming cost V 4 bases and J 0 bases; bases outside gene matches: 1. The length of the CDR3 is 14 residues. CDR3 bases: TGCGCCAGCAGCCGGACAGGGGCTAACTATGGCTACACCTTC. Translating gives CASSRTGANYGYTF.